This TCR beta chain was retrieved from a study of follicular helper T cells after annual influenza vaccination. Time point described: 2015-2016 season, pre-vaccination. Germline CDR1 is SGHDT and CDR2 is YYEEEE. The CDR3 sequence is 13 residues long. V shed 3 bases, J shed 5 bases, and the junction held 1 base outside the gene matches. Concerning this clone itself: Antigen unknown.

Whole-study results and caveats: Day 7 ICOS+CD38+ clones later appeared mostly in ICOS-CD38- cTfh. Productive TCRB sequences came from only about 9-21% of cells.

Here immunoSEQ multiplex PCR was the method, and the copy in TCRdb shows in-frame clones only, minus some. The data show 5,000 to 6,500 clones, 82% seen once. This sequence originates from an adult who received the influenza vaccine. This chain joins TRBV5-6 and TRBJ2-7, with 11 bases lining up with TRBD2. Sequencing was performed on CXCR5- memory CD4+ T cells sorted from blood, taken on the day of influenza vaccination. The CDR3, as DNA: TGTGCCAGCAGCTCGGGACTAGCGGACGAGCAGTACTTC. Amino acid sequence: CASSSGLADEQYF. The full variable domain, its missing parts supplied by reference TRBV5-6 and TRBJ2-7, is DAGVTQSPTHLIKTRGQQVTLRCSPKSGHDTVSWYQQALGQGPQFIFQYYEEEERQRGNFPDRFSGHQFPNYSSELNVNALLLGDSALYLCASSSGLADEQYFGPGTRLTVT.